Listed below are T cell receptor beta chains from one sample, sequenced in a study of CD8 T cells in ankylosing spondylitis. TCRdb called the 5' RACE reads again in MiXCR, with one record for every CDR3 protein. Of 250,000 or so distinct CDR3 sequences listed, more than 20% are singletons. The material sequenced was blood, either unsorted or a sorted T cell fraction (not recorded which). These receptors were taken from a male donor with ankylosing spondylitis or in good health (not recorded which). CDR3s include the opening cysteine and the closing phenylalanine or tryptophan. The D gene is left open where the match is weak. The size of a clone is reported for some rows only, either as once, few or many, or as a class for expanded clones.

clone size	J gene	V gene	D gene	CDR3 DNA	CDR3 protein
-	TRBJ2-7	TRBV6-1	-	TGTGCCAGCAGGGGAACCGGGGCTCAGGGGCAGTACTTC	CASRGTGAQGQYF
many	TRBJ1-1	TRBV20-1	-	TGCAGTGAACGTTCCATGAACACTGAAGCTTTCTTT	CSERSMNTEAFF
few	TRBJ2-5	TRBV20-1	-	TGCAGTGCTAAAGGTCTCGGGCCGAGGACCCAGTACTTC	CSAKGLGPRTQYF
-	TRBJ2-1	TRBV3-1	-	TGTGCCAGCAGCCTTCGGACGGGAACCAACGATGAGCAGTTCTTC	CASSLRTGTNDEQFF
few	TRBJ2-3	TRBV10-3	-	TGTGCCGTTAAGACGGGGAACGGAGATACGCAGTATTTT	CAVKTGNGDTQYF
few	TRBJ2-2	TRBV20-1	-	TGCAGTGCTAGAGATCTTAAGGACGGGGAGCTGTTTTTT	CSARDLKDGELFF
-	TRBJ2-3	TRBV10-3	TRBD1	TGTGCCATCAGCGGGGGACAGGGAAGAGATACGCAGTATTTT	CAISGGQGRDTQYF
-	TRBJ2-5	TRBV20-1	-	TGCAGTGCTGGAGGGGACAGAGAGACCCAGTACTTC	CSAGGDRETQYF
-	TRBJ1-4	TRBV20-1	-	TGCAGTGCTATGTTTCGTGGCGAAAAACTGTTTTTT	CSAMFRGEKLFF
many	TRBJ2-2	TRBV10-3	-	TGTGCCATCAGAGGTACAGGGATCACCGGGGAGCTGTTTTTT	CAIRGTGITGELFF
few	TRBJ2-5	TRBV6-5	TRBD2	TGTGCCAGCAGTTACTCGGTAGCGGGTGGGAGCCAGTACTTC	CASSYSVAGGSQYF
many	TRBJ2-1	TRBV20-1	-	TGCAGTGCTAGTGACCGGCTAGCGTCGTGGCAGTTCTTC	CSASDRLASWQFF
many	TRBJ2-6	TRBV2	TRBD1	TGTGCCAGCGTGGGACAGGGCCCCTCTGGGGCCAACGTCCTGACTTTC	CASVGQGPSGANVLTF
-	TRBJ1-2	TRBV10-3	TRBD1	TGTGCCATCACCCGGGACAGGGGAGGTGGCTACACCTTC	CAITRDRGGGYTF
-	TRBJ1-4	TRBV20-1	-	TGCAGTGCTATATACCAGGGCGGGGAAAAACTGTTTTTT	CSAIYQGGEKLFF
-	TRBJ2-7	TRBV20-1	TRBD1	TGCAGTGCAGGGACAGGGGCGATCTACGAGCAGTACTTC	CSAGTGAIYEQYF
-	TRBJ2-3	TRBV6-5	TRBD2	TGTGCCAGCAGTTACGTCCTAGCGGGGGCCCGGGATACGCAGTATTTT	CASSYVLAGARDTQYF
many	TRBJ1-5	TRBV12-3/TRBV12-4	-	TGTGCCAGTTCGACAGGATATAGCAATCAGCCCCAGCATTTT	CASSTGYSNQPQHF